This T cell receptor beta chain was identified during a study of cytomegalovirus exposure and HLA in healthy donors. The wider study: A prior analysis found more than 90 million unique TCR beta sequences from 170 million or so T cells. The study's early data release held some 85 million unique TCRs from HLA-typed donors. Study results and limitations: For most TCR sequences rarity was the rule, although some public TCRs occurred in many donors.

The sample holds one count of this clone. Its antigen is unknown. This CDR3 has 15 amino acids. Trimming removed 1 base at V and 2 bases at J, with 12 bases between. Germline V CDR1 and CDR2: SNHLY, FYNNEI. PCR used 60 Vbeta primers and 13 Jbeta primers. Sequenced by immunoSEQ multiplex PCR; TCRdb stores in-frame clones only, minus some. The repertoire holds more than 80,000 clones, with about three quarters as singletons. Sequencing was performed on PBMCs. This chain joins TRBV2 and TRBJ2-7, with D possibly TRBD1 on 6 matching bases. This receptor was identified in a boy between 10 and 17 years old in good health and CMV-seronegative. The DNA for the CDR3 is TGTGCCAGCAGTGAAGGAGGCAGGGGCCCCTACGAGCAGTACTTC. This sequence encodes CASSEGGRGPYEQYF.